The clone carrying this T cell receptor beta chain was picked up a small number of times. Orbital computed tomography, thyroid ultrasound, serum thyroxine and TRAb, and clinical symptoms together informed the diagnoses. This record comes from a study of T cells in Graves' hyperthyroidism and ophthalmopathy. Study in general: Blood was drawn when the patient was first diagnosed and still untreated.

Using RNA transcripts as the source, TCR beta CDR3 regions were amplified. RT-PCR in the first round (using the HTBI primer set) targeted the TCR CDR3. Each CDR3 protein is one row after TCRdb ran MiXCR on the multiplex PCR reads. The sample includes about half a million distinct CDR3 sequences, about 16% of them seen just once. The TCR comes from a woman aged 25 to 39 with Graves' ophthalmopathy. The sample taken for sequencing was blood.

CDR3 amino acids: CASSVDLASFEQFF. DNA of the CDR3: TGTGCCAGCAGCGTAGATCTAGCGAGTTTTGAGCAGTTCTTC. The J gene is TRBJ2-1, the V gene TRBV9, with a possible D match to TRBD2 (6 bases). Germline V CDR1 and CDR2: SGDLS, YYNGEE. The V end lost 0 bases, the J end lost 9 bases, and 13 bases lay between the germline ends. CDR3 length equals 14 residues.